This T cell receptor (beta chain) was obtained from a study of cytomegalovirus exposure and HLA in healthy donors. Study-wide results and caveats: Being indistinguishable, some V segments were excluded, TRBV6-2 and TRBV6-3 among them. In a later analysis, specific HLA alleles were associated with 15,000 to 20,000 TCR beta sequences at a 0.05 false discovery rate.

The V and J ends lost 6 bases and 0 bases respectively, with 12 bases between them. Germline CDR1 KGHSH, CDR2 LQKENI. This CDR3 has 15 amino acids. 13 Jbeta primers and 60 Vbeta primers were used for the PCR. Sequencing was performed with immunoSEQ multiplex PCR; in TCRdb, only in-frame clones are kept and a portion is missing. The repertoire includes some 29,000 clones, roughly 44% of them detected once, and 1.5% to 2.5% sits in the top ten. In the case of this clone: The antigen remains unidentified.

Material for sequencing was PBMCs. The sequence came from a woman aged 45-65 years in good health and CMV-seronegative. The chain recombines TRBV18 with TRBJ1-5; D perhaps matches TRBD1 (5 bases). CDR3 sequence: CASSRAGDSNQPQHF. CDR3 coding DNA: TGTGCCAGCTCCAGGGCGGGGGATAGCAATCAGCCCCAGCATTTT.